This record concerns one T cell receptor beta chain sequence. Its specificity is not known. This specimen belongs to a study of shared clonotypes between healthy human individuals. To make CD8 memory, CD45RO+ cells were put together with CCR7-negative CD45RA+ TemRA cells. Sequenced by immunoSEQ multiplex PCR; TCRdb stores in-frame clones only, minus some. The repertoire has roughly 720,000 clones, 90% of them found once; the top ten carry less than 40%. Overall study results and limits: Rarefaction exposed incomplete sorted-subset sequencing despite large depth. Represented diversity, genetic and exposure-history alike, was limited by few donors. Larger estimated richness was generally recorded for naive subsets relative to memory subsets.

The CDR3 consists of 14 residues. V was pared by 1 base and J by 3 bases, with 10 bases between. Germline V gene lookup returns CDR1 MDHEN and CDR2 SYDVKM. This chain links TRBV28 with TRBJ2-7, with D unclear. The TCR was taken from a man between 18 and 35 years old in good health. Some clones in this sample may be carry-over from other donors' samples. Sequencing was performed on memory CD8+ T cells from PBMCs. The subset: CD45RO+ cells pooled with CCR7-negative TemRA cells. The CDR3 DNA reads TGTGCCAGCAGTTTATTCGGCGGAAACTACGAGCAGTACTTC. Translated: CASSLFGGNYEQYF.